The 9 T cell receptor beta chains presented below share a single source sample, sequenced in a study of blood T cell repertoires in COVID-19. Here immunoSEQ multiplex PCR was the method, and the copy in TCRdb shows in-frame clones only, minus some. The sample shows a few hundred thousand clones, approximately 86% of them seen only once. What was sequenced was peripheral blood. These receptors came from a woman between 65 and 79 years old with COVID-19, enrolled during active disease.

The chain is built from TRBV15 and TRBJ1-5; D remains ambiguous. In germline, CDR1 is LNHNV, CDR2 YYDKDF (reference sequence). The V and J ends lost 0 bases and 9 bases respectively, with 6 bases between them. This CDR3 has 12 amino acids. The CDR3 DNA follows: TGTGCCACCAGCAGAGATACGCGGCCCCAGCATTTT. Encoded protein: CATSRDTRPQHF. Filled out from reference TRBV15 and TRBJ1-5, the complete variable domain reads DAMVIQNPRYQVTQFGKPVTLSCSQTLNHNVMYWYQQKSSQAPKLLFHYYDKDFNNEADTPDNFQSRRPNTSFCFLDIRSPGLGDTAMYLCATSRDTRPQHFGDGTRLSIL.

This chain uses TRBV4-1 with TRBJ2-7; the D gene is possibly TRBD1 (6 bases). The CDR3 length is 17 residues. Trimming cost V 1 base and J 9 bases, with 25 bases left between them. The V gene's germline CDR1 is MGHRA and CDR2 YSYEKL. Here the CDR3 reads CASSQGGSKGVRAAQYF. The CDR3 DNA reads TGCGCCAGCAGCCAAGGGGGCTCGAAGGGGGTCCGGGCCGCGCAGTACTTC.

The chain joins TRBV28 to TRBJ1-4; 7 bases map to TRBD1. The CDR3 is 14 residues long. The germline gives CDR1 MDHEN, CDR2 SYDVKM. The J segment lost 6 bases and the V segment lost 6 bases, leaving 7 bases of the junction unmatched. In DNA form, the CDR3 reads TGTGCCAGCAGGGCAGGGGGTGCTGATGAAAAACTGTTTTTT. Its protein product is CASRAGGADEKLFF. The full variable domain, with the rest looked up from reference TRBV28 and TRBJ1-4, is DVKVTQSSRYLVKRTGEKVFLECVQDMDHENMFWYRQDPGLGLRLIYFSYDVKMKEKGDIPEGYSVSREKKERFSLILESASTNQTSMYLCASRAGGADEKLFFGSGTQLSVL.

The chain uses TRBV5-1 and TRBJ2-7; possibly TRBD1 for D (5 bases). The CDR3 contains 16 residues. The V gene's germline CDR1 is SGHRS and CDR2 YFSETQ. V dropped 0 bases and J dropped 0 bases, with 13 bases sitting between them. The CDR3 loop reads CASSLGAQGISYEQYF. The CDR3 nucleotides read TGCGCCAGCAGCTTGGGGGCCCAGGGAATCTCCTACGAGCAGTACTTC. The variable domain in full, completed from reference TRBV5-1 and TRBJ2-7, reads KAGVTQTPRYLIKTRGQQVTLSCSPISGHRSVSWYQQTPGQGLQFLFEYFSETQRNKGNFPGRFSGRQFSNSRSEMNVSTLELGDSALYLCASSLGAQGISYEQYFGPGTRLTVT.

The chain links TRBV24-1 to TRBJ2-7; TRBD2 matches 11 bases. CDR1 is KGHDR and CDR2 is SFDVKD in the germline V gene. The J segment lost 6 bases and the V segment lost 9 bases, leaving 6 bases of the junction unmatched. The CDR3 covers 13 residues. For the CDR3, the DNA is TGTGCCACCCATACCGGGACTAGCGGCGAGCAGTACTTC. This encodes CATHTGTSGEQYF.

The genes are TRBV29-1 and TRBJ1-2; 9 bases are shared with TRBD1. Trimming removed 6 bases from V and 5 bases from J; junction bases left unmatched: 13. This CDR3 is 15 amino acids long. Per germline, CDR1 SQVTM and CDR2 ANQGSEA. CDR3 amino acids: CSVTGGTGRLYGYTF. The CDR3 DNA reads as TGCAGCGTCACCGGGGGGACAGGGAGGCTTTATGGCTACACCTTC.

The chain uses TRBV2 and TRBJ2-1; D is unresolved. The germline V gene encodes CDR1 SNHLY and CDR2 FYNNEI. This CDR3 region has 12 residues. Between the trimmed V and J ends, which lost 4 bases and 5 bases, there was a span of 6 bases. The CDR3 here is CASSGDDNEQFF. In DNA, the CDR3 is TGTGCCAGCAGTGGAGATGACAATGAGCAGTTCTTC.

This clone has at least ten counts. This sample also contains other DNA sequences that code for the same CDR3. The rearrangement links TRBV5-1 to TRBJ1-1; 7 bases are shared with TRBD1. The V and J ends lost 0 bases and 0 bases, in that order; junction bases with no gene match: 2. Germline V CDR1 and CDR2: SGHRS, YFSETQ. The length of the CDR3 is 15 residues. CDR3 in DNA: TGCGCCAGCAGCTTGGGACAGGGAATGAACACTGAAGCTTTCTTT. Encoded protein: CASSLGQGMNTEAFF.

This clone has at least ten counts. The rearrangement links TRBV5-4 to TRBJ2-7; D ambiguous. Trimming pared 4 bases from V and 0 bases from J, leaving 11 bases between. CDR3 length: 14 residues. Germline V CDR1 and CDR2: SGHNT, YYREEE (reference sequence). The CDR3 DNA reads TGTGCCAGCAGCCCCCAACGGAGCTCCTACGAGCAGTACTTC. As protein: CASSPQRSSYEQYF.